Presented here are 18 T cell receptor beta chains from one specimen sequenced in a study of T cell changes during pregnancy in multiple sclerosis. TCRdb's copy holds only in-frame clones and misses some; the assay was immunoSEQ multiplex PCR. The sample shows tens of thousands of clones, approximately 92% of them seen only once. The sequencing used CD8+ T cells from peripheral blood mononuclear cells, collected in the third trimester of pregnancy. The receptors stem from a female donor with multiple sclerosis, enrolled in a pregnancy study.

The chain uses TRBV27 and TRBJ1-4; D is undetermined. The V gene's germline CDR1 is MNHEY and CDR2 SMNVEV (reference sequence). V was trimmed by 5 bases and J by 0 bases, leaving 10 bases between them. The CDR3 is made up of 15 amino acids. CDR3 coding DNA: TGTGCCAGCAGTGGGCTGGATGCAACTAATGAAAAACTGTTTTTT. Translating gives CASSGLDATNEKLFF.

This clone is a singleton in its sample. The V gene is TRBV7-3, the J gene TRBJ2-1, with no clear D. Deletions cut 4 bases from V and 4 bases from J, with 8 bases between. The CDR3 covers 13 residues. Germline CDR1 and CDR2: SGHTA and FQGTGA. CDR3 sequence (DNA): TGTGCCAGCAGCTCAGACAAGTACAATGAGCAGTTCTTC. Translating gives CASSSDKYNEQFF.

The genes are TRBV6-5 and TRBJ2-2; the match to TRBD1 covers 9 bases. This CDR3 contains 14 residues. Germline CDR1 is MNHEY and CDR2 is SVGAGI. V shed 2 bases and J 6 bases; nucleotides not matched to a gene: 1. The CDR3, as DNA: TGTGCCAGCAGTTACGGGACAGGGCCCGGGGAGCTGTTTTTT. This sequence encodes CASSYGTGPGELFF.

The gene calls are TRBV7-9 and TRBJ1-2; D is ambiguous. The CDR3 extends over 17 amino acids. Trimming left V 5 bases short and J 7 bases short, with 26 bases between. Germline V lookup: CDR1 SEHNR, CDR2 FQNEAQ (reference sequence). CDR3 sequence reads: CASSAAPRTPLYGGYTF. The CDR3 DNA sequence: TGTGCCAGCAGCGCCGCGCCTAGGACTCCCCTTTATGGTGGCTACACCTTC.

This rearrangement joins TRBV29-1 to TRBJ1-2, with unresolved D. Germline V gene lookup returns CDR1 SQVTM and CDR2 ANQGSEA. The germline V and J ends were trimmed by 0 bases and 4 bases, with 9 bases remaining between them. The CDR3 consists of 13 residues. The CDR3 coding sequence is TGCAGCGTTGAAGAAAGCGACCTCTATGGCTACACCTTC. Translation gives CSVEESDLYGYTF.

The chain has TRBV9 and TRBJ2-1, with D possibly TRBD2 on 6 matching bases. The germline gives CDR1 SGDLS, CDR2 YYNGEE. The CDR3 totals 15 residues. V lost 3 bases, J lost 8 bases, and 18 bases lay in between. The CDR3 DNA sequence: TGTGCCAGCAGCGGTACGTGGCGGGAAGACGATGAGCAGTTCTTC. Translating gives CASSGTWREDDEQFF.

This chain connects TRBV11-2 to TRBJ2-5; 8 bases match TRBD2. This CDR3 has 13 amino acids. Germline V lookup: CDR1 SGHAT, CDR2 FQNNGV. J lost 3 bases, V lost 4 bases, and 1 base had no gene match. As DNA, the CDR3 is TGTGCCAGCAGCTCACTAGCGGAAGAGACCCAGTACTTC. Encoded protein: CASSSLAEETQYF.

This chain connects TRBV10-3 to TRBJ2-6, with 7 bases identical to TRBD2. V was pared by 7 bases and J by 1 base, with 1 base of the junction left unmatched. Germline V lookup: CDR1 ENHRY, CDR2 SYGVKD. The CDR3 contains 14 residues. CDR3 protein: CAITGGSGANVLTF. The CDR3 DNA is TGTGCCATCACGGGGGGTTCTGGGGCCAACGTCCTGACTTTC.

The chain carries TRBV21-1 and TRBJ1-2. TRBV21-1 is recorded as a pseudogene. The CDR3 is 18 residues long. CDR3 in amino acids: CASTKEDSVGRICYGYTF. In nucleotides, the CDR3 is TGTGCCAGCACTAAAGAGGATTCGGTTGGTAGGATTTGCTATGGCTACACCTTC.

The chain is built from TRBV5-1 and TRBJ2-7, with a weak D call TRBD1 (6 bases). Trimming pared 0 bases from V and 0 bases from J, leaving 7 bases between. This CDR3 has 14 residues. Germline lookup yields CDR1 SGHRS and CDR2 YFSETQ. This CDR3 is CASSLEGDSYEQYF. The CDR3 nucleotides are TGCGCCAGCAGCTTGGAGGGGGACTCCTACGAGCAGTACTTC.

The chain's CDR3 is CASSRTGRRETQYF. DNA of the CDR3: TGTGCCAGCAGTCGGACAGGCCGGAGGGAGACCCAGTACTTC. J is TRBJ2-5 and V is TRBV6-6; 7 nucleotides line up with TRBD1. The CDR3 is 14 residues long. The germline CDR1 and CDR2 sequences are MNHNY and SVGAGI (reference sequence). J was trimmed by 5 bases and V by 5 bases; bases with no gene match: 8.

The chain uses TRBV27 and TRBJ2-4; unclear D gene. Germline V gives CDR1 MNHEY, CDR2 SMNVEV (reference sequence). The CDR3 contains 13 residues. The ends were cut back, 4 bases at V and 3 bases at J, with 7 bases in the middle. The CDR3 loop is CASSYGLKNIQYF. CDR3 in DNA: TGTGCCAGCAGTTACGGTCTCAAAAACATTCAGTACTTC.

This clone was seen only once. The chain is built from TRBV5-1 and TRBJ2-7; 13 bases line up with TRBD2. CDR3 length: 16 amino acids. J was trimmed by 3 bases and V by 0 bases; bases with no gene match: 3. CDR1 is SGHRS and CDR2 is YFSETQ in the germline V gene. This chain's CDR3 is CASSLGTSGSFYEQYF. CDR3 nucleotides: TGCGCCAGCAGCTTGGGGACTAGCGGGAGTTTCTACGAGCAGTACTTC.

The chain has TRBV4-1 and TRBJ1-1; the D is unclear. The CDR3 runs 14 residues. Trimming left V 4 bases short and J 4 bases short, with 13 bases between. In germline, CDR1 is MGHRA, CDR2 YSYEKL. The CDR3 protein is CASSRGFGSTEAFF. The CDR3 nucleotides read TGCGCCAGCAGCCGGGGATTTGGGAGCACTGAAGCTTTCTTT.

The CDR3 DNA follows: TGTGCCAGCAGCTTTCACCCCGGGCTAGCGTACCCCCCCGAGACCCAGTACTTC. This codes for CASSFHPGLAYPPETQYF. This sequence joins TRBV5-6 and TRBJ2-5; D is possibly TRBD2 (6 bases). V was shortened by 2 bases and J by 5 bases, with 25 bases between the two germline ends. CDR3 length: 18 residues. Germline values: CDR1 SGHDT, CDR2 YYEEEE.

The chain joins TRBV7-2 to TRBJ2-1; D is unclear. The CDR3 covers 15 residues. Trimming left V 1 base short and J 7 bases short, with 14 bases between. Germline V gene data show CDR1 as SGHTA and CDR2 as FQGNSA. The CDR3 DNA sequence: TGTGCCAGCAGCTTAGTCAGAGGTACTGGGAATGAGCAGTTCTTC. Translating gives CASSLVRGTGNEQFF.

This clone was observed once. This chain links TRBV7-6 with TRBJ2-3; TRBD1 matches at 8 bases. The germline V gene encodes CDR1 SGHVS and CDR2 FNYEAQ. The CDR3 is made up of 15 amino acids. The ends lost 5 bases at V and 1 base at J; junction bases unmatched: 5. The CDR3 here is CASSRTGMGTDTQYF. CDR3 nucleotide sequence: TGTGCCAGCAGCCGGACAGGGATGGGCACAGATACGCAGTATTTT.

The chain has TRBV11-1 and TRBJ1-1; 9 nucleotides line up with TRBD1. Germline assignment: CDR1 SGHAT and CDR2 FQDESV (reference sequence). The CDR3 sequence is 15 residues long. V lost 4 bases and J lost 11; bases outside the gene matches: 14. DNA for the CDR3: TGTGCCAGCAGCTATAGTCTCGGGACAGGGAGGAATGCTTTCTTT. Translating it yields CASSYSLGTGRNAFF.